These 5 T cell receptor beta chains came from one sample sequenced in a study of blood T cell repertoires in COVID-19. Sequenced by immunoSEQ multiplex PCR; TCRdb stores in-frame clones only, minus some. The sample holds about 140,000 clones; 80% to 85% are singletons and the top ten take approximately 5%. Source material: PBMCs or T cells enriched from blood (not recorded which). These receptors were obtained from a man aged 40-49 years with acute COVID-19.

This rearrangement joins TRBV27 to TRBJ1-4, with D possibly TRBD1 on 5 matching bases. The CDR3 has 14 amino acids. The V gene lost 6 bases and the J gene lost 7 bases, with 15 bases spanning the gap. The V gene's germline CDR1 is MNHEY and CDR2 SMNVEV (reference sequence). The CDR3 sequence is CASRPGDSVEKLFF. CDR3 DNA: TGTGCCAGCAGGCCGGGGGATTCAGTTGAAAAACTGTTTTTT.

The V gene is TRBV5-6, the J gene TRBJ1-5; TRBD1 is a possible D gene (5 bases). V lost 2 bases and J lost 5, with 8 bases in between. The CDR3 length is 13 residues. CDR1 is SGHDT and CDR2 is YYEEEE in the germline V gene. In DNA form, the CDR3 reads TGTGCCAGCAGCTTCGGGGGTGATCAGCCCCAGCATTTT. It codes for CASSFGGDQPQHF.

The chain is built from TRBV7-5 and TRBJ2-7; TRBD2, the table's D call, was not compared with the DNA. TRBV7-5 is termed a pseudogene. This CDR3 has 16 amino acids. CDR3 protein: CARSLGGREGRNEQYF. CDR3 coding DNA: TGTGCCAGAAGCTTAGGAGGGCGGGAGGGCCGGAACGAGCAGTACTTC.

The chain has TRBV10-1 and TRBJ2-5; D is undetermined. The CDR3 is 13 amino acids. The germline V and J ends were trimmed by 3 bases and 2 bases, with 7 bases remaining between them. Germline-derived CDR1 and CDR2 are WNHNN and SYGVQD (reference sequence). In nucleotides, the CDR3 is TGCGCCAGCAGTGAAAACTTACAAGAGACCCAGTACTTC. It encodes CASSENLQETQYF.

The genes are TRBV29-1 and TRBJ1-1, with 8 bases aligning to TRBD1. Unmatched junction bases numbered 15, after V lost 5 bases and J lost 4 bases. Germline CDR1 is SQVTM and CDR2 is ANQGSEA. The CDR3 loop spans 16 amino acids. Written as DNA, the CDR3 is TGCAGCGTTCCCCCCGACAGGGGAGTGTGGAGCACTGAAGCTTTCTTT. Translation: CSVPPDRGVWSTEAFF.